Listed here are 26 T cell receptor beta chains from one sample, sequenced in a study of beta chain features in type 1 diabetes listed by TCRdb under 2018. Library creation used the immunoSEQ multiplex PCR assay. The entire isolated RNA was reverse transcribed using the High Capacity cDNA Reverse Transcription Kit, and thus expressed TCRB transcripts were sequenced. TCRdb carries this immuneACCESS record with in-frame sequences only. Its versions omit some clonotypes, under half of them owing to an unresolved V gene in the studies checked, with the rest unexplained. For this sample the table gives under 550,000 clones, of which 10% to 12% were detected only once. The ten top clones hold approximately 0.05% of the sample. Sequenced sample: naive CD4+ T cells from blood. This specimen's cell subset or site label, interpreted: true naive CD4+ T cells. All receptors derive from a woman aged 18-29 years in good health.

The gene calls are TRBV7-2 and TRBJ2-1; 10 nucleotides agree with TRBD2. V gave up 2 bases and J gave up 4 bases; unmatched junction bases: 11. The CDR3 consists of 18 residues. Germline-derived CDR1 and CDR2 are SGHTA and FQGNSA. CDR3 coding DNA: TGTGCCAGCAGCTTAAGGTCGGCTAGCGGGAGACTATACAATGAGCAGTTCTTC. Translating gives CASSLRSASGRLYNEQFF.

CDR3 sequence reads: CASSRSRARSYNEQFF. CDR3 nucleotide sequence: TGTGCCAGCTCACGTTCGAGGGCGAGGTCCTACAATGAGCAGTTCTTC. V is TRBV18 and J is TRBJ2-1, with D tentatively TRBD2 (5 bases). Germline CDR1 and CDR2: KGHSH and LQKENI. The CDR3 runs 16 residues. V lost 4 bases and J lost 1, with 14 bases in between.

This clone was counted only a few times. CDR3 protein: CSGVGLAGTYEQYF. The DNA of the CDR3 is TGCAGCGGTGTCGGGCTAGCGGGCACCTACGAGCAGTACTTC. V usage is TRBV29-1 and J usage is TRBJ2-7, with 8 bases lining up with TRBD2. CDR1 is SQVTM and CDR2 is ANQGSEA in the germline V gene. Germline trimming cut 7 bases from V and 2 bases from J; bases unmatched to any gene: 10. The CDR3 extends over 14 amino acids.

The chain's CDR3 is CASSRPGTYNEQFF. The CDR3, as DNA: TGCGCCAGCAGCCGCCCCGGTACCTACAATGAGCAGTTCTTC. This chain uses TRBV4-1 with TRBJ2-1; D gene unclear. Germline CDR1 is MGHRA and CDR2 is YSYEKL. The CDR3 is 14 amino acids. V shed 4 bases and J shed 2 bases, with 9 bases lying between them.

This clone was observed a few times. This rearrangement joins TRBV9 to TRBJ2-7, with 10 bases matching TRBD2. CDR3 length equals 15 residues. Germline assignment: CDR1 SGDLS and CDR2 YYNGEE. The ends lost 5 bases at V and 2 bases at J; junction bases unmatched: 7. The CDR3 here is CASSEGLAMPYEQYF. The CDR3 DNA reads as TGTGCCAGCAGTGAGGGACTAGCGATGCCCTACGAGCAGTACTTC.

This rearrangement joins TRBV9 to TRBJ2-3; D uncertain. V lost 0 bases and J lost 1, with 6 bases in between. Germline lookup yields CDR1 SGDLS and CDR2 YYNGEE. The length of the CDR3 is 14 residues. CDR3 coding DNA: TGTGCCAGCAGCGTAGCTGCTCGCACAGATACGCAGTATTTT. Its protein product is CASSVAARTDTQYF.

This chain joins TRBV30 and TRBJ2-1; no firm D call. From germline, CDR1 is GTSNPN and CDR2 SVGIG (reference sequence). The CDR3 is made up of 15 amino acids. V shed 5 bases and J shed 0 bases, with 14 bases lying between them. The CDR3 sequence is CAWVALGRSYNEQFF. CDR3 coding DNA: TGTGCCTGGGTTGCTCTAGGTCGCTCCTACAATGAGCAGTTCTTC.

The V and J genes are TRBV20-1 and TRBJ2-7; no clear D gene. The germline V gene encodes CDR1 DFQATT and CDR2 SNEGSKA (reference sequence). V gave up 5 bases and J gave up 4 bases, with 6 bases separating them. The CDR3 totals 10 residues. Written as DNA, the CDR3 is TGCAGTGCTCAGATATACGAGCAGTACGTC. Protein sequence: CSAQIYEQYV.

This clone turned up a few times. The CDR3 nucleotides read TGTGCCAGCAGCCTAGACGGGAGGGGCACAGATACGCAGTATTTT. This translates into CASSLDGRGTDTQYF. The chain couples TRBV7-9 to TRBJ2-3; 8 nucleotides agree with TRBD2. The V gene's germline CDR1 is SEHNR and CDR2 FQNEAQ (reference sequence). With 5 bases clipped from V and 1 base from J, the junction kept 5 bases outside the gene matches. CDR3 size: 15 residues.

This clone has at least ten counts. The gene calls are TRBV25-1 and TRBJ2-7, with 7 bases matching TRBD1. Germline CDR1 MGHDK, CDR2 SYGVNS. This CDR3 comprises 13 residues. The V gene end was trimmed by 5 bases and the J gene end by 1 base; junction bases not matched to a gene: 2. CDR3 bases: TGTGCCAGCAGTTCAGGGGGTTCCTACGAGCAGTACGTC. Translated, it gives CASSSGGSYEQYV.

CDR3 amino acids: CASSIELGAGDEQYF. The CDR3 bases are TGTGCCAGTAGTATAGAGTTGGGAGCCGGGGACGAGCAGTACTTC. The chain has TRBV19 and TRBJ2-7; D may be TRBD2 (5 bases). Deletions cut 0 bases from V and 5 bases from J, with 14 bases between. From germline, CDR1 is LNHDA and CDR2 SQIVND (reference sequence). This CDR3 is built from 15 residues.

The chain links TRBV5-1 to TRBJ2-1; TRBD1 matches at 10 bases. The CDR3 contains 15 residues. With 4 bases clipped from V and 6 bases from J, the junction kept 7 bases outside the gene matches. Germline V gives CDR1 SGHRS, CDR2 YFSETQ. The CDR3: CASSPGQGRVNEQFF. CDR3 nucleotides: TGCGCCAGCAGCCCGGGACAGGGGAGAGTCAATGAGCAGTTCTTC.

This clone was counted between two and nine times. This chain's CDR3 is CASSVSPDFSYNEQFF. As DNA, the CDR3 is TGTGCCAGCAGCGTCTCCCCGGACTTCTCCTACAATGAGCAGTTCTTC. The genes are TRBV9 and TRBJ2-1; TRBD2 is a possible D gene (5 bases). The germline V gene encodes CDR1 SGDLS and CDR2 YYNGEE. The CDR3 is 16 amino acids. Trimming removed 2 bases at V and 0 bases at J, with 12 bases between.

The chain links TRBV7-9 to TRBJ2-2; possible D gene TRBD1, 5 bases. V lost 3 bases, J lost 6 bases, and 8 bases lay in between. CDR1 and CDR2 from the germline V gene are SEHNR and FQNEAQ (reference sequence). The CDR3 is made up of 13 amino acids. As DNA, the CDR3 is TGTGCCAGCAGCTTTGGCAGGGCCGGGGAGCTGTTTTTT. Its translation is CASSFGRAGELFF.

This clone was detected only a few times. One junction end does not reproduce the germline sequence, and a read error may be involved. The V call is TRBV28, the J call TRBJ1-1, with 8 positions matching TRBD1. This CDR3 contains 13 residues. In germline, CDR1 is MDHEN, CDR2 SYDVKM. The CDR3 is CASTYGTGRIFFW. The CDR3 DNA reads TGTGCCAGCACTTACGGGACAGGTCGTATCTTCTTTTGG.

This clone was picked up a small number of times. The V and J genes are TRBV9 and TRBJ2-5; D gene unclear. The CDR3 contains 18 residues. Looked up from germline, CDR1 is SGDLS and CDR2 is YYNGEE. The V end lost 4 bases, the J end lost 1 base, and 23 bases lay between the germline ends. The CDR3 DNA reads TGTGCCAGCAGCCCCTCGGCGTTCGGGCCGCGCAGCCAAGAGACCCAGTACTTC. This translates into CASSPSAFGPRSQETQYF.

V and J are TRBV29-1 and TRBJ1-1; possibly TRBD1 for D (5 bases). Germline values: CDR1 SQVTM, CDR2 ANQGSEA. V lost 6 bases to trimming and J lost 12 bases, with 23 bases between them. CDR3 length: 13 amino acids. Here the CDR3 reads CSVPQGYGARTFF. CDR3 nucleotide sequence: TGCAGCGTCCCCCAAGGATACGGGGCTCGGACTTTCTTT.

The chain uses TRBV5-1 and TRBJ2-7; D uncertain. Germline V gene sequence: CDR1 SGHRS, CDR2 YFSETQ. The V and J ends lost 4 bases and 0 bases respectively, with 11 bases between them. This CDR3 has 14 amino acids. This CDR3 is CASSQEPSSYEQYV. CDR3 coding DNA: TGCGCCAGCAGCCAAGAACCCAGCTCCTACGAGCAGTACGTC.

This clone was seen only a few times. This chain links TRBV7-2 with TRBJ2-7; 9 positions agree with TRBD1. Germline CDR1 is SGHTA and CDR2 is FQGNSA. There are 12 residues in the CDR3. V shed 5 bases and J 9 bases; nucleotides not matched to a gene: 5. CDR3 DNA: TGTGCCAGCAGCCAGGACAGGGGAGTGCAGTACGTC. Its protein product is CASSQDRGVQYV.

This clone was counted between two and nine times. The J gene is TRBJ2-7, the V gene TRBV7-2; tentative D call: TRBD2 (5 bases). CDR3 size: 15 residues. The ends were cut back, 5 bases at V and 2 bases at J, with 16 bases in the middle. The germline gives CDR1 SGHTA, CDR2 FQGNSA. The CDR3 spells CASSESGPSTYEQYF. CDR3 in DNA: TGTGCCAGCAGCGAGAGCGGCCCCTCCACCTACGAGCAGTACTTC.

This clone was counted between two and nine times. The rearrangement uses TRBV28 and TRBJ2-7, with 9 bases lining up with TRBD1. The germline V gene encodes CDR1 MDHEN and CDR2 SYDVKM. The CDR3 length is 16 residues. V shed 3 bases and J 3 bases; nucleotides not matched to a gene: 9. CDR3 sequence (DNA): TGTGCCAGCAGTTTCGTACGAGGACAGGGGTTCTACGAGCAGTACGTC. Its protein is CASSFVRGQGFYEQYV.

In this sample, this clone turned up a few times. The chain combines TRBV30 with TRBJ2-5; a weak D match, TRBD1 (5 bases). The V gene's germline CDR1 is GTSNPN and CDR2 SVGIG (reference sequence). The V gene lost 2 bases and the J gene lost 5 bases, with 21 bases spanning the gap. The CDR3 loop spans 16 amino acids. The CDR3 region has the DNA TGTGCCTGGAGTCACCGACAGTTCGTGGGAAGGGAGACCCAGTACTTC. This sequence encodes CAWSHRQFVGRETQYF.

V usage is TRBV13 and J usage is TRBJ2-1; 9 nucleotides line up with TRBD2. The ends lost 5 bases at V and 9 bases at J; junction bases unmatched: 8. CDR3 length: 14 amino acids. The germline V gene has CDR1 PRHDT and CDR2 FYEKMQ (reference sequence). CDR3 region: CASSPRGLAIEQFF. For the CDR3, the DNA is TGTGCCAGCAGCCCACGGGGACTAGCTATTGAGCAGTTCTTC.

This clone was detected a few times. The chain is built from TRBV28 and TRBJ2-7; maybe TRBD1 (6 bases). Trimming cost V 8 bases and J 0 bases, with 17 bases left between them. Germline V CDR1 and CDR2: MDHEN, SYDVKM. The CDR3 consists of 15 residues. CDR3 in DNA: TGTGCCAGCTCGCAACCAGGGGAGACCTCCTACGAGCAGTACGTC. Its translation: CASSQPGETSYEQYV.

Only one count was recorded for this clone. The chain uses TRBV28 and TRBJ1-6, with D maybe TRBD1 (5 bases). The germline V gene encodes CDR1 MDHEN and CDR2 SYDVKM. This CDR3 has 16 amino acids. V was pared by 3 bases and J by 8 bases, with 17 bases between. The CDR3 bases are TGTGCCAGCAGTTTGGTAAGGGCCAGGGAGGATTCACCCCTCCACTTT. As protein: CASSLVRAREDSPLHF.

V usage is TRBV7-9 and J usage is TRBJ2-1; possibly TRBD1 for D (6 bases). V lost 5 bases to trimming and J lost 3 bases, with 14 bases between them. This CDR3 region has 15 residues. Germline CDR1 and CDR2: SEHNR and FQNEAQ (reference sequence). CDR3 DNA: TGTGCCAGCAGCGCCCTAGGGGGTATCTACAATGAGCAGTTCTTC. This gives the protein CASSALGGIYNEQFF.